These T cell receptor beta chains were read from a single sample in a study of blood T cell repertoires in COVID-19. Here immunoSEQ multiplex PCR was the method, and the copy in TCRdb shows in-frame clones only, minus some. The sample has about 180,000 clones; about 82% are singletons. The material sequenced was peripheral blood. The receptors originated from a man between 65 and 85 years old with active or convalescent COVID-19. The CDR3 runs from the conserved cysteine through the conserved F or W.

v_call	cdr3_aa
TRBV6-9	CASSSRTGPNYGYTF
TRBV24-1	CATSPGGSGTDTQYF
TRBV10-1	CASSESLAGGPYYNEQFF
TRBV3-1/TRBV3-2	CASSQGLAGGETQYF
TRBV6-1	CASSDQLDGAYEQYF
TRBV7-2	CASSLGRTVNTEAFF
TRBV18	CASSLDRGNYGYTF
TRBV9	CASSVVEQRNTGELFF
TRBV15	CATSRDRTGGRETQYF
TRBV5-1	CASSLGAGGETGELFF
TRBV30	CAWSVGEGANYGYTF